One and the same sample provided the 15 T cell receptor beta chains below, sequenced in a study of T cells in Graves' hyperthyroidism and ophthalmopathy. RNA transcripts served as the template for amplifying TCR beta CDR3 regions. The HTBI primer set drove a first-round RT-PCR of the TCR CDR3. TCRdb reanalysed the multiplex PCR reads using MiXCR and keeps one entry per CDR3 protein. The repertoire includes 500,000 to 600,000 distinct CDR3 sequences, about 45% of them detected once, and 15% to 20% sits in the top ten. Sequencing used peripheral blood or thyroid tissue (not recorded which). The receptors shown here come from an adult woman with Graves' disease, either hyperthyroidism or ophthalmopathy (not recorded which).

Note on this clonotype: A much larger clone differs from this one at a single base, so this may be a read error. V and J are TRBV7-9 and TRBJ2-7, with 9 nucleotides matching TRBD2. The length of the CDR3 is 16 residues. V lost 3 bases, J lost 4 bases, and 10 bases stayed unmatched. CDR1 and CDR2 from the germline V gene are SEHNR and FQNEAQ (reference sequence). CDR3 loop: CASSFGPLAGRYEQYF. The CDR3 DNA reads as TGTGCCAGCAGCTTCGGTCCGCTAGCGGGAAGGTACGAGCAGTACTTC.

This clonotype was seen repeatedly, ten times or more. The chain links TRBV20-1 to TRBJ1-5; D is perhaps TRBD1 (5 bases). Per the germline V gene, CDR1 is DFQATT and CDR2 is SNEGSKA (reference sequence). V lost 4 bases, J lost 5 bases, and 12 bases lay in between. The CDR3 is made up of 13 amino acids. The CDR3, as DNA: TGCAGTGCTACCCGGGGGGGGGATCAGCCCCAGCATTTT. Translation gives CSATRGGDQPQHF.

This clonotype was seen only a few times. The rearrangement links TRBV7-3 to TRBJ2-1; D could derive from TRBD1 or TRBD2 (5 bases each). V shed 5 bases and J shed 6 bases, with 17 bases lying between them. CDR1 is SGHTA and CDR2 is FQGTGA in the germline V gene. The CDR3 covers 15 residues. Here the CDR3 DNA reads TGTGCCAGCAGCCTGGGGGTAGGGGCGGGCAATGAGCAGTTCTTC. Translated: CASSLGVGAGNEQFF.

The chain couples TRBV5-5 to TRBJ2-7, with 7 nucleotides matching TRBD2. Germline V gene sequence: CDR1 SGHKS, CDR2 YYEKEE (reference sequence). CDR3 length: 16 amino acids. V shed 4 bases and J 6 bases; nucleotides not matched to a gene: 16. The CDR3, as DNA: TGTGCCAGCAGCCTCGACGTTTTTACGTCGGGAGGCGAGCAGTACTTC. This gives the protein CASSLDVFTSGGEQYF.

V gene TRBV11-2 combines with J gene TRBJ1-6; possibly TRBD1 for D (5 bases). Germline CDR1 reads SGHAT; CDR2 reads FQNNGV. This CDR3 has 15 residues. The V gene lost 1 base and the J gene lost 8 bases, with 12 bases spanning the gap. The CDR3 DNA follows: TGTGCCAGCAGCTTAGGCGGGGGTCCGGATTCACCCCTCCACTTT. This gives the protein CASSLGGGPDSPLHF.

This clonotype was found many times. The chain joins TRBV4-1 to TRBJ2-2; D gene uncertain. The germline V gene encodes CDR1 MGHRA and CDR2 YSYEKL. The CDR3 covers 14 residues. V was pared by 1 base and J by 3 bases, with 6 bases between. The chain's CDR3 is CASSQVPYTGELFF. CDR3 nucleotide sequence: TGCGCCAGCAGCCAAGTGCCCTACACCGGGGAGCTGTTTTTT.

There are a few counts of this clonotype. This rearrangement joins TRBV7-2 to TRBJ1-1, with TRBD1 as a possible D gene (6 bases). Germline CDR1 reads SGHTA; CDR2 reads FQGNSA. The CDR3 totals 14 residues. V was clipped by 4 bases and J by 1 base, with 10 bases between them. CDR3 sequence reads: CASSSGQTNTEAFF. CDR3 in DNA: TGTGCCAGCAGCTCCGGACAGACGAACACTGAAGCTTTCTTT.

In its sample, this clonotype was seen a few times. The chain links TRBV29-1 to TRBJ2-7; D might be TRBD1 or TRBD2, each matching 5 bases. The CDR3 runs to 14 residues. Trimming took 0 bases from V and 6 from J, leaving 15 bases between them. Germline V lookup: CDR1 SQVTM, CDR2 ANQGSEA. The CDR3 spells CSVEDGAALGEQYF. The CDR3 bases are TGCAGCGTTGAAGACGGGGCAGCATTGGGCGAGCAGTACTTC.

This clonotype was recorded at least ten times. The V gene is TRBV7-6, the J gene TRBJ2-7; 7 nucleotides agree with TRBD2. V was pared by 0 bases and J by 0 bases, with 5 bases of the junction left unmatched. This CDR3 has 16 residues. CDR1 SGHVS and CDR2 FNYEAQ come from the germline V gene. The CDR3 coding sequence is TGTGCCAGCAGCTTAGCGTCGCTAGCGGACTCCTACGAGCAGTACTTC. Its translation is CASSLASLADSYEQYF. The full variable domain, rest sourced from reference TRBV7-6 and TRBJ2-7, is GAGVSQSPRYKVTKRGQDVALRCDPISGHVSLYWYRQALGQGPEFLTYFNYEAQQDKSGLPNDRFSAERPEGSISTLTIQRTEQRDSAMYRCASSLASLADSYEQYFGPGTRLTVT.

This clonotype was found many times. The chain carries TRBV9 and TRBJ2-7; 11 bases align to TRBD2. Germline trimming cut 3 bases from V and 3 bases from J; bases unmatched to any gene: 5. This CDR3 has 15 amino acids. Germline CDR1 reads SGDLS; CDR2 reads YYNGEE. The CDR3 coding sequence is TGTGCCAGCAGCGGGTCCGGGACTAGCGGCTACGAGCAGTACTTC. This codes for CASSGSGTSGYEQYF.

This rearrangement joins TRBV19 to TRBJ1-2; 10 nucleotides match TRBD1. CDR1 LNHDA and CDR2 SQIVND come from the germline V gene (reference sequence). J gave up 10 bases and V 7 bases, and 9 bases lay outside the gene matches. The CDR3 has 13 amino acids. CDR3 region: CASNPTGGYDYTF. For the CDR3, the DNA is TGTGCCAGTAACCCGACAGGGGGCTACGACTACACCTTC.

The genes are TRBV10-3 and TRBJ1-5, with 7 nucleotides matching TRBD1. The CDR3 consists of 13 residues. The germline CDR1 and CDR2 sequences are ENHRY and SYGVKD. V lost 2 bases and J lost 11; bases outside the gene matches: 6. CDR3 sequence (DNA): TGTGCCATCAGTGAGGAGGGGGCGAGGACCCAGCATTTT. This translates into CAISEEGARTQHF.

A few counts support this clonotype. This chain links TRBV20-1 with TRBJ2-7; 8 bases are a match to TRBD2. The J segment lost 5 bases and the V segment lost 7 bases, leaving 13 bases of the junction unmatched. Germline CDR1 and CDR2: DFQATT and SNEGSKA (reference sequence). The CDR3 extends over 14 amino acids. CDR3 nucleotide sequence: TGCAGTGGCCACGGGGGGGGGGGGCAGGACGAGCAGTACTTC. Amino acid sequence: CSGHGGGGQDEQYF.

V usage is TRBV5-1 and J usage is TRBJ1-5, with TRBD1 as a possible D gene (6 bases). Germline V gene sequence: CDR1 SGHRS, CDR2 YFSETQ. V gave up 6 bases and J gave up 7 bases, with 23 bases separating them. The CDR3 is 16 amino acids. The CDR3: CASTSSPRGAGQPQHF. The DNA of the CDR3 is TGCGCCAGCACGTCGTCCCCCAGGGGAGCGGGGCAGCCCCAGCATTTT.

This clonotype was counted a few times. The V gene is TRBV4-2, the J gene TRBJ2-3; TRBD2 is a possible D gene (7 bases). Germline V gene sequence: CDR1 LGHNA, CDR2 YNFKEQ. Trimming removed 1 base at V and 4 bases at J, with 15 bases between. This CDR3 has 16 residues. The chain's CDR3 is CASSQGGGDRPDTQYF. For the CDR3, the DNA is TGTGCCAGCAGCCAAGGAGGGGGGGATAGGCCAGATACGCAGTATTTT.